Presented here are 17 T cell receptor beta chains from one specimen sequenced in a study of blood T cell repertoires in COVID-19. The data were produced by immunoSEQ multiplex PCR, yet TCRdb's version contains in-frame clones alone and is incomplete. The sample gives 100,000 to 110,000 clones, approximately 84% of which show up once; 7.4% is in the top ten. The sequencing input was peripheral blood. These TCRs come from a young man in a cohort sampled during active COVID-19.

V and J are TRBV9 and TRBJ1-5, with a tentative D call TRBD1 (5 bases). Germline-derived CDR1 and CDR2 are SGDLS and YYNGEE. The CDR3 is 15 residues long. Trimming stripped 0 bases from V and 6 bases from J, with 13 bases between. CDR3 nucleotides: TGTGCCAGCAGCGTAGGGGGGGAGGTGGTTCAGCCCCAGCATTTT. Translation: CASSVGGEVVQPQHF.

The chain links TRBV5-1 to TRBJ2-3; D may be TRBD2 (5 bases). The V gene lost 2 bases and the J gene lost 0 bases, with 13 bases spanning the gap. The CDR3 runs 16 residues. Germline V gives CDR1 SGHRS, CDR2 YFSETQ. CDR3 DNA sequence: TGCGCCAGCAGCTTAGTGCCGGACTCTAGCACAGATACGCAGTATTTT. It is translated as CASSLVPDSSTDTQYF.

This chain links TRBV4-1 with TRBJ1-4; 7 bases match TRBD1. In germline, CDR1 is MGHRA, CDR2 YSYEKL. This CDR3 is 14 amino acids long. Trimming removed 5 bases from V and 4 bases from J; junction bases left unmatched: 4. CDR3 in DNA: TGCGCCAGCAGCTTTGACAGGGTTAATGAAAAACTGTTTTTT. Amino acid sequence: CASSFDRVNEKLFF.

V usage is TRBV6-5 and J usage is TRBJ1-1; 8 bases align to TRBD1. The V gene's germline CDR1 is MNHEY and CDR2 SVGAGI. This CDR3 contains 13 residues. The V gene end was trimmed by 6 bases and the J gene end by 4 bases; junction bases not matched to a gene: 4. CDR3 coding DNA: TGTGCCAGCAGACCTGACAGGGGCACTGAAGCTTTCTTT. Translating it yields CASRPDRGTEAFF.

This sequence joins TRBV30 and TRBJ1-6; D call uncertain. CDR1 and CDR2 from the germline V gene are GTSNPN and SVGIG (reference sequence). The CDR3 is 13 residues long. The V gene lost 2 bases and the J gene lost 9 bases, with 11 bases spanning the gap. The CDR3 region is CAWSPQGSSPLHF. The CDR3 DNA is TGTGCCTGGAGTCCCCAAGGGAGTTCACCCCTCCACTTT.

The chain has TRBV4-1 and TRBJ2-5; 11 bases are shared with TRBD2. This CDR3 region has 17 residues. Germline V lookup: CDR1 MGHRA, CDR2 YSYEKL. V trimming: 1 base; J trimming: 2 bases; junction bases outside the gene matches: 6. Here the CDR3 reads CASSQGGLAGGQETQYF. The DNA of the CDR3 is TGCGCCAGCAGCCAAGGCGGGTTAGCGGGGGGGCAAGAGACCCAGTACTTC.

This rearrangement joins TRBV28 to TRBJ2-6; D not certain. V shed 2 bases and J shed 0 bases, with 11 bases lying between them. The CDR3 consists of 17 residues. The germline CDR1 and CDR2 sequences are MDHEN and SYDVKM. CDR3 sequence (DNA): TGTGCCAGCAGTTTAGCGTTCAGGTCCTCTGGGGCCAACGTCCTGACTTTC. Translated, it gives CASSLAFRSSGANVLTF. Together with reference TRBV28 and TRBJ2-6, the CDR3 gives the full variable domain: DVKVTQSSRYLVKRTGEKVFLECVQDMDHENMFWYRQDPGLGLRLIYFSYDVKMKEKGDIPEGYSVSREKKERFSLILESASTNQTSMYLCASSLAFRSSGANVLTFGAGSRLTVL.

This rearrangement joins TRBV3-1 (or the pseudogene TRBV3-2) to TRBJ2-5, with 8 bases fitting TRBD2. This CDR3 has 16 residues. V shed 1 base, J shed 4 bases, and the junction held 8 bases outside the gene matches. Germline V gene sequence: CDR1 LGHDT, CDR2 YNNKEL (reference sequence). Here the CDR3 DNA reads TGTGCCAGCAGCCAAGGTTCCTCAGCGGGGGCAGAGACCCAGTACTTC. Protein product: CASSQGSSAGAETQYF.

The chain has TRBV30 and TRBJ1-2, with D perhaps matching TRBD1 (6 bases). Trimming pared 5 bases from V and 2 bases from J, leaving 12 bases between. Germline-derived CDR1 and CDR2 are GTSNPN and SVGIG (reference sequence). The CDR3 runs to 13 residues. CDR3: CAWGQRQNYGYTF. The CDR3 DNA follows: TGTGCCTGGGGACAGCGACAGAACTATGGCTACACCTTC.

The chain links TRBV5-1 to TRBJ1-5; D might be TRBD1 (6 bases). V lost 2 bases, J lost 8 bases, and 14 bases lay in between. In germline, CDR1 is SGHRS, CDR2 YFSETQ. CDR3 length: 14 residues. The CDR3 DNA reads as TGCGCCAGCAGCTTACAGGGTGGAGTTGAGCCCCAGCATTTT. Translating it yields CASSLQGGVEPQHF.

The chain employs TRBV19 and TRBJ2-1, with 8 bases lining up with TRBD1. V gave up 4 bases and J gave up 5 bases; unmatched junction bases: 13. CDR1 is LNHDA and CDR2 is SQIVND in the germline V gene (reference sequence). The CDR3 runs 17 residues. CDR3 amino acids: CASSKDAGTGLNNEQFF. The CDR3 DNA is TGTGCCAGTAGTAAAGATGCCGGGACAGGCCTAAACAATGAGCAGTTCTTC.

The chain has TRBV29-1 and TRBJ2-1; 8 bases agree with TRBD2. This CDR3 is 16 amino acids long. The ends lost 3 bases at V and 4 bases at J; junction bases unmatched: 11. Germline V gene data show CDR1 as SQVTM and CDR2 as ANQGSEA. CDR3 nucleotides: TGCAGCGTTGAGTCGGGCGGGGGGTACGCTTACAATGAGCAGTTCTTC. Translated: CSVESGGGYAYNEQFF.

The genes are TRBV11-2 and TRBJ2-7; D uncertain. Germline assignment: CDR1 SGHAT and CDR2 FQNNGV. The CDR3 spans 12 residues. V was cut by 8 bases and J by 2 bases, with 10 bases left in between. CDR3 sequence: CASPPRPYEQYF. The CDR3 bases are TGTGCCAGCCCGCCTAGGCCCTACGAGCAGTACTTC.

The chain is built from TRBV3-1 (or the pseudogene TRBV3-2) and TRBJ2-3; 9 bases are shared with TRBD2. Germline V gene data show CDR1 as LGHDT and CDR2 as YNNKEL (reference sequence). The CDR3 consists of 16 residues. The V and J ends lost 1 base and 2 bases, in that order; junction bases with no gene match: 4. Here the CDR3 DNA reads TGTGCCAGCAGCCAAGTAGAGCGGGGGGTCACAGATACGCAGTATTTT. Its translation: CASSQVERGVTDTQYF.

The chain is built from TRBV3-1 (or the pseudogene TRBV3-2) and TRBJ2-2; 7 bases are shared with TRBD2. V was clipped by 8 bases and J by 4 bases; unmatched bases: 13. The germline CDR1 and CDR2 sequences are LGHDT and YNNKEL (reference sequence). The CDR3 runs 16 residues. The CDR3 DNA sequence: TGTGCCAGCGGGACTAAAATAGCCGGCGGCACCGGGGAGCTGTTTTTT. Its translation is CASGTKIAGGTGELFF.

This clone was counted a few times. The V call is TRBV10-2, the J call TRBJ1-5; possible D gene TRBD1, 5 bases. Trimming stripped 4 bases from V and 5 bases from J, with 9 bases between. Germline CDR1 WSHSY, CDR2 SAAADI. This CDR3 has 13 amino acids. The CDR3 DNA reads TGCGCCAGCAGTGTGACAGCTTATCAGCCCCAGCATTTT. Protein product: CASSVTAYQPQHF.

The V and J genes are TRBV5-6 and TRBJ2-1; D uncertain. The germline V gene encodes CDR1 SGHDT and CDR2 YYEEEE. The CDR3 length is 14 residues. V shed 4 bases and J shed 3 bases, with 11 bases lying between them. In DNA form, the CDR3 reads TGTGCCAGCAGCAGAGGTGGCTTCTACAATGAGCAGTTCTTC. Amino acids: CASSRGGFYNEQFF.